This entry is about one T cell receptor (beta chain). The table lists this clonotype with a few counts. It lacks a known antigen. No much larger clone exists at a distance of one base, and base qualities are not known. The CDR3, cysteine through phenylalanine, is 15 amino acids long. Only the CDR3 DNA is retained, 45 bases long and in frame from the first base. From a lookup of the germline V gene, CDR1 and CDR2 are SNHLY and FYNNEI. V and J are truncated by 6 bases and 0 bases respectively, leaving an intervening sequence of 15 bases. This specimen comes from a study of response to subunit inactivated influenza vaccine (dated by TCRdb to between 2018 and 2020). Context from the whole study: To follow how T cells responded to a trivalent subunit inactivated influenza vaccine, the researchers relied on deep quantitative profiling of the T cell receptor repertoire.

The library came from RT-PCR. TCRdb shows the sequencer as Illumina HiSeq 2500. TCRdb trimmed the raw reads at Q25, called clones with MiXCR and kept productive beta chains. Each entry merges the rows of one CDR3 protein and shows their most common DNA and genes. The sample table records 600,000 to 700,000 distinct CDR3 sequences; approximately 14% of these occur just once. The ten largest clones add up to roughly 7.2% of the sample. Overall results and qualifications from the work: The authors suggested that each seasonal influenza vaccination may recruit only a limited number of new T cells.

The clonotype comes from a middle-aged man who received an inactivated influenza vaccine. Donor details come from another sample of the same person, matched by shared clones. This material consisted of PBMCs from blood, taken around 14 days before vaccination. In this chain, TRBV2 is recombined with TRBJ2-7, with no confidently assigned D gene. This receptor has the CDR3 CASRKTGESSYEQYF. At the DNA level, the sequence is TGTGCCAGCAGGAAGACGGGTGAAAGCTCCTACGAGCAGTACTTC.